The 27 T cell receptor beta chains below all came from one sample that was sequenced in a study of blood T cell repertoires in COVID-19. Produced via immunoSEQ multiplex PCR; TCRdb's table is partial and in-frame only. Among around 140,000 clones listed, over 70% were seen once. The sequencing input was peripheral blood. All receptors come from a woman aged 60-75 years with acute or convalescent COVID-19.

Written as DNA, the CDR3 is TGCGCCAGCAGCTTAGGGACAGGGCATAATGAAAAACTGTTTTTT. Its protein product is CASSLGTGHNEKLFF. V is TRBV5-1 and J is TRBJ1-4; 9 bases fit TRBD1. Germline CDR1 and CDR2: SGHRS and YFSETQ. The CDR3 sequence is 15 residues long. V lost 2 bases to trimming and J lost 4 bases; unmatched junction nucleotides: 3.

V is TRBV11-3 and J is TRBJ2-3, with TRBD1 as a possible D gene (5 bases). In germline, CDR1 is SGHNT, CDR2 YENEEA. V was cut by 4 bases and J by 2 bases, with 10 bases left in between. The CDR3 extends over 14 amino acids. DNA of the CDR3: TGTGCCAGCAGCTCCCAGGACACCACAGATACGCAGTATTTT. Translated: CASSSQDTTDTQYF.

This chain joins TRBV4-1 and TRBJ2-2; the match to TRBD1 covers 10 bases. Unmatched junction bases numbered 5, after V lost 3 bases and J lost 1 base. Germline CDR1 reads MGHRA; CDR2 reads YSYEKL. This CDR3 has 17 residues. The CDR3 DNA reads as TGCGCCAGCAGCCAGGACGGGACAGGGGAGAACACCGGGGAGCTGTTTTTT. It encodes CASSQDGTGENTGELFF.

The CDR3 here is CASSSPGQLNYGYTF. The CDR3 DNA reads TGTGCCAGCAGCTCACCGGGACAGCTTAACTATGGCTACACCTTC. This chain connects TRBV5-6 to TRBJ1-2; 7 nucleotides agree with TRBD1. Germline V gives CDR1 SGHDT, CDR2 YYEEEE. V dropped 3 bases and J dropped 1; count of bases not matched to a gene: 6. This CDR3 has 15 amino acids.

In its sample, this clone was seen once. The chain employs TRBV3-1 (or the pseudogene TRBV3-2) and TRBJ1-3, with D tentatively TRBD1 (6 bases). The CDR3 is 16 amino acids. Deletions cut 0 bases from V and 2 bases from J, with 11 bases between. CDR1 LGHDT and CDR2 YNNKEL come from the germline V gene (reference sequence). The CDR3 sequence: CASSQEGRGPGNTIYF. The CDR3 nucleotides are TGTGCCAGCAGCCAAGAGGGCAGGGGACCTGGAAACACCATATATTTT.

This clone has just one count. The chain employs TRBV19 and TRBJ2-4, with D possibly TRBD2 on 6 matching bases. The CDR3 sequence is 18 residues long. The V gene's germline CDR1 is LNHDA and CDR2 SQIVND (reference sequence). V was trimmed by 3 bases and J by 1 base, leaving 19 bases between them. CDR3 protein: CASSIGTLSKWAKNIQYF. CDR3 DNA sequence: TGTGCCAGTAGTATTGGGACTTTGTCTAAGTGGGCCAAAAACATTCAGTACTTC.

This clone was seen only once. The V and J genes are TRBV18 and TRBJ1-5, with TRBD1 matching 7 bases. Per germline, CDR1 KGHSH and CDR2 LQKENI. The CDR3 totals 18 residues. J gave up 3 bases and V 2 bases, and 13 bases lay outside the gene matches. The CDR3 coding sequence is TGTGCCAGCTCACCAACGTACGTAACCGGGACAGTCAATCAGCCCCAGCATTTT. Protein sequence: CASSPTYVTGTVNQPQHF. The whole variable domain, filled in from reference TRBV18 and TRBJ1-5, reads NAGVMQNPRHLVRRRGQEARLRCSPMKGHSHVYWYRQLPEEGLKFMVYLQKENIIDESGMPKERFSAEFPKEGPSILRIQQVVRGDSAAYFCASSPTYVTGTVNQPQHFGDGTRLSIL.

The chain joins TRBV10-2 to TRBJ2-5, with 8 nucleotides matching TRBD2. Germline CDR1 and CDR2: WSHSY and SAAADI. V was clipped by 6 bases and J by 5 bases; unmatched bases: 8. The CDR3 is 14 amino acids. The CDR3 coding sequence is TGCGCCAGCAGCCCGGGACTAGTGGGGGAGACCCAGTACTTC. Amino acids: CASSPGLVGETQYF.

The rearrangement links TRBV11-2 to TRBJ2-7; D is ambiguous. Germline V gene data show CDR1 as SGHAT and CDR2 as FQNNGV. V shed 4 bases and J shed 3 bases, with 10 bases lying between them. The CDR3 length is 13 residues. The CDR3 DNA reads TGTGCCAGCAGCTCCCTCAGAGGCTACGAGCAGTACTTC. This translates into CASSSLRGYEQYF.

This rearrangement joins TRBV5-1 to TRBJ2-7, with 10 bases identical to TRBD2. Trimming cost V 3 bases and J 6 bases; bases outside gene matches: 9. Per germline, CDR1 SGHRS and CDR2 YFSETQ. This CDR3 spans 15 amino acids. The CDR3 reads CASSSQAGGPREQYF. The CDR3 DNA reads TGCGCCAGCAGCTCCCAAGCGGGAGGGCCCCGCGAGCAGTACTTC.

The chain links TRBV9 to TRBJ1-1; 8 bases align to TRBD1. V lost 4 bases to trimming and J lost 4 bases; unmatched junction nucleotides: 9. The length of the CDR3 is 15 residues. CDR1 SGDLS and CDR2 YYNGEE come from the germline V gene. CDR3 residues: CASSIQRTGSTEAFF. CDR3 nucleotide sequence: TGTGCCAGCAGCATACAGAGGACAGGGAGCACTGAAGCTTTCTTT.

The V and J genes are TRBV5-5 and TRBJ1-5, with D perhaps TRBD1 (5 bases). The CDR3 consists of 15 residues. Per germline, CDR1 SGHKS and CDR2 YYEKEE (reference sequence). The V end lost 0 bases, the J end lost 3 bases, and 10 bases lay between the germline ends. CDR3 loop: CASSLGQGANQPQHF. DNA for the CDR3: TGTGCCAGCAGCTTGGGGCAGGGTGCCAATCAGCCCCAGCATTTT.

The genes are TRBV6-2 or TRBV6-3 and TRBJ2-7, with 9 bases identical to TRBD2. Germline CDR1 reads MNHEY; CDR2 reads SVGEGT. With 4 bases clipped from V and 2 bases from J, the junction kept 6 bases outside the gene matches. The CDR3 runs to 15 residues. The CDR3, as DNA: TGTGCCAGCAGTTGGCTAGCGGGACTCACCTACGAGCAGTACTTC. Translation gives CASSWLAGLTYEQYF.

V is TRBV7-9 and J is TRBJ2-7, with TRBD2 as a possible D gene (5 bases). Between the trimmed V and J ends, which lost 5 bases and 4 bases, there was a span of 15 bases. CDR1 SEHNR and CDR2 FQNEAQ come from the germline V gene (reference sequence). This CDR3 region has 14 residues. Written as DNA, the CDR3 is TGTGCCAGCAGCCTGGAGGAGGAAGGTTACGAGCAGTACTTC. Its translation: CASSLEEEGYEQYF.

The CDR3 DNA reads as TGTGCCTGGAGGGAGGGATTTAACACCATATATTTT. This encodes CAWREGFNTIYF. The V and J genes are TRBV30 and TRBJ1-3; D is undetermined. Germline V gene lookup returns CDR1 GTSNPN and CDR2 SVGIG (reference sequence). The CDR3 is made up of 12 amino acids. The V gene lost 3 bases and the J gene lost 7 bases, with 10 bases spanning the gap.

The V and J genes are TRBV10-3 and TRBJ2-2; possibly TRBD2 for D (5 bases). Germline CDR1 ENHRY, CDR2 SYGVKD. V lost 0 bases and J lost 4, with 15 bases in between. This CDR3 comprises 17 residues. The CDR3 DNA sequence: TGTGCCATCAGTGAGTCGGGAGTTCGAGGTTCCACCGGGGAGCTGTTTTTT. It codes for CAISESGVRGSTGELFF.

CDR3 sequence reads: CATSDPQGASYNEQFF. In DNA form, the CDR3 reads TGTGCCACCAGTGACCCACAGGGGGCCTCCTACAATGAGCAGTTCTTC. The chain couples TRBV24-1 to TRBJ2-1; 9 bases match TRBD1. The germline gives CDR1 KGHDR, CDR2 SFDVKD. The CDR3 has 16 amino acids. J lost 0 bases, V lost 4 bases, and 3 bases had no gene match.

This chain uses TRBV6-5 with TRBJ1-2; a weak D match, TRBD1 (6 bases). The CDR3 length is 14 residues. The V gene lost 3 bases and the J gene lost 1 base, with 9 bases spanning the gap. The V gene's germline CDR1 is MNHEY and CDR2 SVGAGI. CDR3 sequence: CASSYPDSNYGYTF. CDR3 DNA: TGTGCCAGCAGTTATCCGGACAGTAACTATGGCTACACCTTC.

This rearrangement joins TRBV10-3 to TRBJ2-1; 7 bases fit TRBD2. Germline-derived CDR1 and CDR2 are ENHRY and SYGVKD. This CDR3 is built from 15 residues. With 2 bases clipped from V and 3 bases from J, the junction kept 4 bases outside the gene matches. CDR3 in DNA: TGTGCCATCAGTGAGCCGGCGGGAGTCTACAATGAGCAGTTCTTC. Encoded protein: CAISEPAGVYNEQFF.

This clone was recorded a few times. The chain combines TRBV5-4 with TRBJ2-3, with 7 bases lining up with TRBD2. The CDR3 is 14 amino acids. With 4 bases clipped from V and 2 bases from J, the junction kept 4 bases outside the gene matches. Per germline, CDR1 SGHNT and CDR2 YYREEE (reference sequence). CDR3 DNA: TGTGCCAGCAGCCGAAGACTAGCCACAGATACGCAGTATTTT. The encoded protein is CASSRRLATDTQYF.

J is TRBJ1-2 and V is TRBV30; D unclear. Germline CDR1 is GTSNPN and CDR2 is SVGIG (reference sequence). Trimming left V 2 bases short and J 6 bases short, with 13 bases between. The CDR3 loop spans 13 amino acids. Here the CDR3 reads CAWSPGRGDGYTF. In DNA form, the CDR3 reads TGTGCCTGGAGTCCCGGTCGCGGAGATGGCTACACCTTC.

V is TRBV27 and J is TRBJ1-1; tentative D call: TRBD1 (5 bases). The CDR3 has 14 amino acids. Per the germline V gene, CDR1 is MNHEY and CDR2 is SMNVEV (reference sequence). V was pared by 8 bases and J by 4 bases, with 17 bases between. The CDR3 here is CASSDMGRGTEAFF. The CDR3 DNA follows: TGTGCCAGCTCTGACATGGGGCGAGGCACTGAAGCTTTCTTT.

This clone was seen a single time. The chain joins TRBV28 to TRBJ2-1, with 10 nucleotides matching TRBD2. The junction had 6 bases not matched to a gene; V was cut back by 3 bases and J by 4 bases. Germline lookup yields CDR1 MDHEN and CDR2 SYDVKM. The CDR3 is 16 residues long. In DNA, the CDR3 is TGTGCCAGCAGTTTTTTTAGCGGGAGGTTATACAATGAGCAGTTCTTC. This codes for CASSFFSGRLYNEQFF.

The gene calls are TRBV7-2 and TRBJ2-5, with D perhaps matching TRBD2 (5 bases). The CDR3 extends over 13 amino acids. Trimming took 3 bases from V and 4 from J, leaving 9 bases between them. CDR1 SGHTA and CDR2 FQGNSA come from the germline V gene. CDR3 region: CASSLGRRETQYF. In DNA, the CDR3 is TGTGCCAGCAGCTTGGGGAGACGAGAGACCCAGTACTTC.

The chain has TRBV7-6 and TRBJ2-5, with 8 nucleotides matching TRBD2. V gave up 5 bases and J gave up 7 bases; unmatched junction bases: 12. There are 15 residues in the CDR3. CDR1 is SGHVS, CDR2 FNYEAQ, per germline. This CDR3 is CASSPPGTGGGTQYF. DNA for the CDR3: TGTGCCAGCAGCCCGCCCGGAACGGGAGGGGGGACCCAGTACTTC.

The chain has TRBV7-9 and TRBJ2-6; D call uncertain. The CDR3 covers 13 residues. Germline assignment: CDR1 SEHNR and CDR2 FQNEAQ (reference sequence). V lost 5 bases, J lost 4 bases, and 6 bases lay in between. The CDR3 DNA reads TGTGCCAGCAGCCCCCCGGGGGCCAACGTCCTGACTTTC. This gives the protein CASSPPGANVLTF.

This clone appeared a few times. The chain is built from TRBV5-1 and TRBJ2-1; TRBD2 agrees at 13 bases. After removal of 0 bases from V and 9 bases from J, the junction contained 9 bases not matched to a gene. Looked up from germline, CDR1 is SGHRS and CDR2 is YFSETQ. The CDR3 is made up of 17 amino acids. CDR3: CASSLGSGTSGIREQFF. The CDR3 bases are TGCGCCAGCAGCTTGGGATCCGGGACTAGCGGGATTCGTGAGCAGTTCTTC.